A selection of T cell receptor beta chains follows, all from one sample in a study of metastatic and nonmetastatic thyroid tumors. TCRdb re-analyzed the PCR reads through MiXCR. This sample has some 37,000 clones, with around 20% found just once. Input material: blood. The source of these receptors is a female donor with papillary thyroid cancer or a benign thyroid nodule (not recorded which). Some clones in this sample may be carry-over from other donors' samples. The CDR3 runs from the conserved cysteine through the conserved F or W. The D gene is left open where the match is weak. Only part of the rows carry a size: once, few, many, or a class if the clone is expanded.

v_call,j_call,clone_size,d_call,cdr3_aa,cdr3_nt
TRBV9,TRBJ2-7,many,NA,CASSAKGMYSYEQYF,TGTGCCAGCAGCGCAAAGGGGATGTACTCCTACGAGCAGTACTTC
TRBV9,TRBJ2-5,many,NA,CASSLSPVYQETQYF,TGTGCCAGCAGCCTCTCCCCCGTGTACCAAGAGACCCAGTACTTC
TRBV20-1,TRBJ1-2,many,NA,CSADSFYGYTF,TGCAGCGCAGACTCCTTCTATGGCTACACCTTC
TRBV7-9,TRBJ1-4,NA,TRBD1,CASSPLDRTGREEKLFF,TGTGCCAGCAGCCCCCTAGATAGGACAGGGCGGGAAGAAAAACTGTTTTTT
TRBV4-3,TRBJ2-7,once,NA,CASSQGRQNYEQYF,TGCGCCAGCAGCCAAGGGAGACAGAACTACGAGCAGTACTTC
TRBV4-2,TRBJ2-5,few,TRBD2,CASSQGGTSGRAGETQYF,TGTGCCAGCAGCCAAGGAGGTACTAGCGGGAGGGCCGGGGAGACCCAGTACTTC
TRBV7-2,TRBJ1-1,few,NA,CASSPGTVEASF,TGTGCCAGCAGTCCTGGTACAGTTGAAGCTTCCTTT
TRBV5-8,TRBJ1-2,NA,NA,CASSPGTSTRGYTF,TGTGCCAGCAGCCCCGGGACCTCTACCCGCGGCTACACCTTC
TRBV4-2,TRBJ2-1,NA,NA,CASSPRDRAGDEQFF,TGTGCCAGCAGCCCCCGGGACCGTGCCGGCGATGAGCAGTTCTTC
TRBV28,TRBJ1-3,few,TRBD1,CASSGDRGQRNTIYF,TGTGCCAGCAGTGGGGACAGGGGGCAGAGAAACACCATATATTTT
TRBV20-1,TRBJ2-7,many,TRBD1,CSAGTGTGSYEQYF,TGCAGTGCTGGGACCGGGACAGGGTCCTACGAGCAGTACTTC
TRBV5-5,TRBJ1-3,many,NA,CASSLGAFSGNTIYF,TGTGCCAGCAGCTTGGGGGCGTTCTCTGGAAACACCATATATTTT
TRBV5-5,TRBJ2-7,many,NA,CASSSSATGYEQYF,TGTGCCAGCAGTAGCTCCGCCACTGGCTACGAGCAGTACTTC
TRBV5-1,TRBJ2-5,NA,NA,CASSFGDAVGETQYF,TGCGCCAGCAGCTTTGGGGACGCGGTAGGTGAGACCCAGTACTTC
TRBV28,TRBJ2-6,few,TRBD1,CASSSPGGSGGANVPTF,TGTGCCAGCAGTTCCCCAGGGGGCTCTGGAGGGGCCAACGTCCCGACTTTC
TRBV18,TRBJ1-2,many,NA,CASSPPSSSNYGYTF,TGTGCCAGCTCACCACCGTCCAGTTCTAACTATGGCTACACCTTC
TRBV19,TRBJ1-1,few,NA,CASKLELLRTESFF,TGTGCCAGTAAACTCGAGCTACTGAGGACTGAATCTTTCTTT
TRBV20-1,TRBJ2-7,many,NA,CSANRDSDSYEQYF,TGCAGTGCAAACCGGGACTCCGACTCCTACGAGCAGTACTTC
TRBV20-1,TRBJ2-1,many,TRBD2,CSASSGGLGGNEQFF,TGCAGTGCTAGTTCTGGGGGACTAGGGGGCAATGAGCAGTTCTTC
TRBV20-1,TRBJ1-1,many,NA,CSAIAGDGGTEAFF,TGCAGTGCTATCGCAGGGGATGGGGGCACTGAAGCTTTCTTT
TRBV9,TRBJ1-3,many,NA,CASSVEPASGNTIYF,TGTGCCAGCAGCGTAGAACCGGCCTCTGGAAACACCATATATTTT
TRBV6-1,TRBJ2-2,many,NA,CASRATPGVDTGELFF,TGTGCCAGCAGGGCGACCCCAGGGGTGGACACCGGGGAGCTGTTTTTT
TRBV28,TRBJ1-1,few,NA,CASNLRILGNTEAFF,TGTGCCAGCAATCTGCGTATTTTAGGGAACACTGAAGCTTTCTTT
TRBV2,TRBJ1-1,few,NA,CASTPGRGEAFF,TGTGCCAGCACTCCGGGAAGGGGTGAAGCTTTCTTT
TRBV6-5,TRBJ2-3,few,NA,CASIYSEGSTDMQYF,TGTGCCAGCATTTACTCAGAGGGTAGCACAGATATGCAGTATTTT
TRBV20-1,TRBJ2-3,NA,NA,CSARDPGRGLTYTQYF,TGCAGTGCTAGAGATCCGGGGCGGGGGCTCACATATACGCAGTATTTT
TRBV5-1,TRBJ2-1,many,NA,CASSLVLDAEQFF,TGCGCCAGCAGCTTGGTTCTAGATGCTGAGCAGTTCTTC
TRBV12-3/TRBV12-4,TRBJ2-2,many,NA,CAVSGNTGELFF,TGTGCCGTTAGCGGTAACACCGGGGAGCTGTTTTTT
TRBV20-1,TRBJ2-7,many,NA,CSASPSQGTGVHEQYF,TGCAGTGCTAGTCCAAGCCAGGGGACCGGAGTCCACGAGCAGTACTTC
TRBV5-1,TRBJ1-4,many,TRBD1,CASSFRSTTGANEKLFF,TGCGCCAGCAGCTTTCGATCTACGACAGGGGCTAATGAAAAACTGTTTTTT
TRBV5-1,TRBJ2-2,many,TRBD2,CASSSLISGSITGELFF,TGCGCCAGCAGCTCCTTAATAAGCGGGAGCATCACCGGGGAGCTGTTTTTT
TRBV11-3,TRBJ2-7,once,NA,CASSRGIAGEQYF,TGTGCCAGCAGCCGCGGCATAGCAGGCGAGCAGTACTTC
TRBV5-1,TRBJ2-1,many,TRBD2,CASSFSLAGGSYNEQFF,TGCGCCAGCAGCTTTTCCCTAGCGGGGGGCTCCTACAATGAGCAGTTCTTC
TRBV10-3,TRBJ2-1,many,TRBD2,CAITRGLAGGSNEQFF,TGTGCCATCACCAGAGGACTAGCGGGAGGGAGTAATGAGCAGTTCTTC
TRBV6-1,TRBJ2-1,medium-sized,TRBD1,CASKGQGAGEQFF,TGTGCCAGCAAAGGGCAGGGGGCGGGTGAGCAGTTCTTC
TRBV6-1,TRBJ2-1,few,TRBD1,CASKVQGADEQFF,TGTGCCAGCAAAGTGCAGGGGGCGGATGAGCAGTTCTTC
TRBV18,TRBJ2-3,many,TRBD1,CASSRDRSDTQYF,TGTGCCAGCTCTCGGGACAGGTCAGATACGCAGTATTTT
TRBV28,TRBJ1-1,medium-sized,TRBD1,CASSSRTGGLNTEAFF,TGTGCCAGCAGTTCACGGACAGGGGGTTTAAACACTGAAGCTTTCTTT
TRBV28,TRBJ2-7,many,NA,CASSSLVTTYSPYEQYF,TGTGCCAGCAGTTCCTTAGTGACCACCTATTCTCCCTACGAGCAGTACTTC
TRBV20-1,TRBJ2-7,NA,TRBD1,CSATTGTVTYEQYF,TGCAGTGCTACAACCGGGACAGTGACCTACGAGCAGTACTTC
TRBV6-1,TRBJ1-2,NA,NA,CASSYSLGLGGYTF,TGTGCCAGCAGTTATTCACTGGGGTTGGGGGGCTACACCTTC
TRBV12-3/TRBV12-4,TRBJ1-3,NA,NA,CASRKTAGGNTIYF,TGTGCCAGCAGGAAGACAGCAGGTGGAAACACCATATATTTT
TRBV2,TRBJ2-2,NA,TRBD1,CASSAQGAQDTGELFF,TGTGCCAGCAGTGCGCAGGGGGCGCAGGACACCGGGGAGCTGTTTTTT
TRBV20-1,TRBJ2-1,NA,TRBD2,CSAELAGLSSYNEQFF,TGCAGTGCTGAACTAGCGGGCCTTAGCTCCTACAATGAGCAGTTCTTC
TRBV6-1,TRBJ2-7,medium-sized,NA,CASSEAGNSYEQYF,TGTGCCAGCAGTGAAGCTGGAAACTCCTACGAGCAGTACTTC
TRBV5-1,TRBJ2-7,NA,NA,CASSLGFAAEVYEQYF,TGCGCCAGCAGCTTGGGTTTTGCGGCAGAGGTCTACGAGCAGTACTTC
TRBV14,TRBJ1-6,NA,NA,CASSQVPGTRRDNSPLHF,TGTGCCAGCAGCCAAGTCCCCGGAACAAGGAGAGATAATTCACCCCTCCACTTT
TRBV7-9,TRBJ2-3,many,NA,CASSPAPATDTQYF,TGTGCCAGCAGCCCCGCTCCAGCGACAGATACGCAGTATTTT
TRBV6-1,TRBJ2-7,NA,TRBD2,CASREAGMMNEYYF,TGTGCCAGCAGAGAAGCGGGAATGATGAACGAGTATTACTTC
TRBV7-3,TRBJ2-1,many,NA,CASSLDSHNEQFF,TGTGCCAGCAGCTTGGACTCCCACAATGAGCAGTTCTTC
TRBV4-2,TRBJ1-2,many,NA,CASSQELNYGYTF,TGTGCCAGCAGCCAAGAACTGAACTATGGCTACACCTTC
TRBV5-1,TRBJ1-1,many,NA,CASTPDTMNTEAFF,TGCGCCAGCACGCCTGATACTATGAACACTGAAGCTTTCTTT
TRBV9,TRBJ2-7,NA,NA,CASSPRWGEGEHYF,TGTGCCAGCAGCCCCCGATGGGGAGAGGGCGAGCATTACTTC
TRBV12-3/TRBV12-4,TRBJ2-2,many,NA,CASSLHEFNGELFF,TGTGCCAGCAGCCTCCACGAATTCAACGGGGAGCTGTTTTTT
TRBV9,TRBJ2-3,many,NA,CASSVVAASTDTQYF,TGTGCCAGCAGCGTAGTCGCGGCTAGCACAGATACGCAGTATTTT
TRBV6-1,TRBJ1-5,many,NA,CASTLGGSNQPQHF,TGTGCCAGCACCTTGGGAGGTAGCAATCAGCCCCAGCATTTT
TRBV7-8,TRBJ2-7,NA,NA,CSSSLATSYEQYF,TGTTCCAGCAGCTTAGCGACTAGTTACGAGCAGTACTTC
TRBV15,TRBJ2-3,few,TRBD2,CATSRGERETDTQYF,TGTGCCACCAGCAGAGGGGAGCGGGAAACGGATACGCAGTATTTT
TRBV6-1,TRBJ1-1,few,NA,CASRTTGTQNTEAFF,TGTGCCAGCAGGACAACCGGGACTCAGAACACTGAAGCTTTCTTT